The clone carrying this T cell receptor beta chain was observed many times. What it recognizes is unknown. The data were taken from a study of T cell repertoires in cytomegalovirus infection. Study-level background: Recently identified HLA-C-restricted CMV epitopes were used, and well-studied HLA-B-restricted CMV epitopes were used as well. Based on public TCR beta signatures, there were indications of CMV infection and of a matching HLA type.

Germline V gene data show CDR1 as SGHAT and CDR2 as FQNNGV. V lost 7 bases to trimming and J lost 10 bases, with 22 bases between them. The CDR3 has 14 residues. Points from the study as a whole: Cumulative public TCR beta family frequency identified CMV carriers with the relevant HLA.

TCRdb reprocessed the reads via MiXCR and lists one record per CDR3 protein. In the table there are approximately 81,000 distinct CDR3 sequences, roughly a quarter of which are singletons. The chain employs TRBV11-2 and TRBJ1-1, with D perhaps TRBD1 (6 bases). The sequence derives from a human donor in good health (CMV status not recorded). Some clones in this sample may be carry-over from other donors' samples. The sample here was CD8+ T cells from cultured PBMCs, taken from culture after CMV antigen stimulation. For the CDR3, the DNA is TGTGCCAGCATCCGGGGGCAGGGAGGTGGTGTAGCTTTCTTT. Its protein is CASIRGQGGGVAFF.